This TCR beta chain stems from a study of T cells in Graves' hyperthyroidism and ophthalmopathy. This clonotype was recorded at least ten times. TCR beta CDR3 sequences were amplified from RNA transcripts. When the TCR CDR3 underwent first-round RT-PCR, the HTBI primer set was used. TCRdb recomputed calls from the multiplex PCR reads with MiXCR, one row per CDR3 protein. The sample includes about 300,000 distinct CDR3 sequences, around a sixth seen only once; the top ten take around 35%. Germline CDR1 MNHNS, CDR2 SASEGT. This CDR3 is built from 17 residues. The V gene lost 1 base and the J gene lost 2 bases, with 18 bases spanning the gap.

Sequenced material: blood. The rearrangement links TRBV6-1 to TRBJ2-7; D not resolved. This clonotype was sampled from a man aged 25 to 40 with Graves' hyperthyroidism. The CDR3 bases are TGTGCCAGCAGTGAAGGTCTAGTTGCAGGCCAGACCTACGAGCAGTACTTC. Amino acid sequence: CASSEGLVAGQTYEQYF.